This is a list of T cell receptor beta chains from one sample in a study of shared clonotypes between healthy human individuals. Sequenced by immunoSEQ multiplex PCR; TCRdb stores in-frame clones only, minus some. The sample includes about 380,000 clones, about 97% seen only once; the top ten take about 0.32%. The sequencing sample was made of memory CD8+ T cells sorted from blood. Receptors were obtained from a man aged 25 to 40 in good health. The CDR3 runs from the conserved cysteine through the conserved F or W. Each record gives: D gene, clone size, V gene, J gene, CDR3 DNA, CDR3 protein. D genes are given only for firm matches. Only part of the rows carry a size: once, few, many, or a class if the clone is expanded.

D: .
size: .
V: TRBV18
J: TRBJ2-7
DNA: TGTGCCAGCTCACCGAACGGTCTGACAGATTCCTACGAGCAGTACTTC
CDR3: CASSPNGLTDSYEQYF

D: .
size: once
V: TRBV11-3
J: TRBJ2-1
DNA: TGTGCCAGCAGCCCAGGCGGATACACCTACAATGAGCAGTTCTTC
CDR3: CASSPGGYTYNEQFF

D: .
size: .
V: TRBV5-6
J: TRBJ2-1
DNA: TGTGCCAGCAGCTTGTATAATGAGCAGTTCTTC
CDR3: CASSLYNEQFF

D: .
size: .
V: TRBV18
J: TRBJ1-2
DNA: TGTGCCAGCTCACCACCCCGGGACGCCTATGGCTACACCTTC
CDR3: CASSPPRDAYGYTF

D: .
size: .
V: TRBV14
J: TRBJ2-2
DNA: TGTGCCAGCAGCCAACCTCTAGGAGGGGAGCTGTTTTTT
CDR3: CASSQPLGGELFF

D: TRBD2
size: .
V: TRBV7-8
J: TRBJ2-7
DNA: TGTGCCAGCAGCCATAGCGGGAGCTTAGGCTACGAGCAGTACTTC
CDR3: CASSHSGSLGYEQYF

D: TRBD2
size: .
V: TRBV7-9
J: TRBJ2-6
DNA: TGTGCCAGCAGACGATGGACTAGCGGGAGTTCTGGGGCCAACGTCCTGACTTTC
CDR3: CASRRWTSGSSGANVLTF

D: .
size: .
V: TRBV2
J: TRBJ1-4
DNA: TGTGCCAGCAGAAGATTTCCAACTAATGAAAAACTGTTTTTT
CDR3: CASRRFPTNEKLFF

D: .
size: .
V: TRBV2
J: TRBJ1-5
DNA: TGTGCCAGCAATGGAGATAATCAGCCCCAGCATTTT
CDR3: CASNGDNQPQHF

D: .
size: .
V: TRBV18
J: TRBJ1-2
DNA: TGTGCCAGCTCGGTCGGGCTTAACTATGGCTACACCTTC
CDR3: CASSVGLNYGYTF

D: TRBD1
size: .
V: TRBV6-1
J: TRBJ2-5
DNA: TGTGCCAGCAGTGAGAGACTTAACAGGGGGCCGTACCAAGAGACCCAGTACTTC
CDR3: CASSERLNRGPYQETQYF

D: TRBD1
size: .
V: TRBV5-4
J: TRBJ2-7
DNA: TGTGCCAGCAGGCGAGGCGGAGTAGGACAGGGCGTCTCCTACGAGCAGTACTTC
CDR3: CASRRGGVGQGVSYEQYF

D: TRBD2
size: .
V: TRBV6-5
J: TRBJ2-7
DNA: TGTGCCAGCAGTTCCCTAGCTAGCGGGAGCTACGAGCAGTACTTC
CDR3: CASSSLASGSYEQYF

D: .
size: .
V: TRBV5-1
J: TRBJ1-3
DNA: TGCGCCAGCAGCAGGTGGGGAAACACCATATATTTT
CDR3: CASSRWGNTIYF

D: .
size: once
V: TRBV6-5
J: TRBJ1-1
DNA: TGTGCCAGCAGTTACTCTCCCAGGGACACTGAAGCTTTCTTT
CDR3: CASSYSPRDTEAFF

D: .
size: .
V: TRBV6-5
J: TRBJ2-1
DNA: TGTGCCAGTATTGGGGGGACCGCTTACAATGAGCAGTTCTTC
CDR3: CASIGGTAYNEQFF

D: .
size: once
V: TRBV9
J: TRBJ2-3
DNA: TGTGCCAGCAGCGTCAGCGCAGATACGCAGTATTTT
CDR3: CASSVSADTQYF

D: .
size: .
V: TRBV6-5
J: TRBJ2-7
DNA: TGTGCCAGCAGTTACTCGCTTGTGGGAGACTACGAGCAGTACTTC
CDR3: CASSYSLVGDYEQYF

D: TRBD2
size: .
V: TRBV30
J: TRBJ2-7
DNA: TGTGCCTGGAGGCATACCGGGACTAGCACACCCTACGAGCAGTACTTC
CDR3: CAWRHTGTSTPYEQYF

D: .
size: .
V: TRBV30
J: TRBJ2-2
DNA: TGTGCCTGGAGTGTACTAGCAAACACCGGGGAGCTGTTTTTT
CDR3: CAWSVLANTGELFF

D: .
size: .
V: TRBV12-1
J: TRBJ1-4
DNA: TGTGCCAGCAGCTGGCGACAGGCAGAGAATGAAAAACTGTTTTTT
CDR3: CASSWRQAENEKLFF

D: .
size: .
V: TRBV30
J: TRBJ2-7
DNA: TGTGCCTGGAGTCCCGGACAAGCCTACGAGCAGTACTTC
CDR3: CAWSPGQAYEQYF

D: .
size: .
V: TRBV10-2
J: TRBJ1-6
DNA: TGCGCCAGCAGTGAGTCAGCAGGCTCCTATAATTCACCCCTCCACTTT
CDR3: CASSESAGSYNSPLHF

D: .
size: .
V: TRBV28
J: TRBJ2-7
DNA: TGTGCCAGCAGCTCAGGTCGGGAGCAGTACTTC
CDR3: CASSSGREQYF

D: .
size: .
V: TRBV6-5
J: TRBJ2-1
DNA: TGTGCCAGCAGTTACCAGGGGGGCCACAATGAGCAGTTCTTC
CDR3: CASSYQGGHNEQFF

D: .
size: .
V: TRBV7-9
J: TRBJ2-1
DNA: TGTGCCAGCAGCGCCCTAGAAAGCTCCTACAATGAGCAGTTCTTC
CDR3: CASSALESSYNEQFF

D: .
size: .
V: TRBV5-1
J: TRBJ2-7
DNA: TGCGCCAGCAGCTTGGGGTACGAGCAGTACTTC
CDR3: CASSLGYEQYF

D: TRBD2
size: .
V: TRBV30
J: TRBJ2-3
DNA: TGTGCCTGGAGTCTAGCGGGAGTTGCAGATACGCAGTATTTT
CDR3: CAWSLAGVADTQYF

D: .
size: .
V: TRBV5-6
J: TRBJ2-7
DNA: TGTGCCAGCACCCGACGGGAAGCCTACGAGCAGTACTTC
CDR3: CASTRREAYEQYF

D: .
size: once
V: TRBV27
J: TRBJ2-7
DNA: TGTGCCAGCAGAGCCGGGACGGACTTCTACGAGCAGTACTTC
CDR3: CASRAGTDFYEQYF

D: TRBD2
size: once
V: TRBV6-5
J: TRBJ2-3
DNA: TGTGCCAGCAGGGGACTAGCAGGAGATACGCAGTATTTT
CDR3: CASRGLAGDTQYF

D: .
size: .
V: TRBV19
J: TRBJ1-5
DNA: TGTGCCAGTAGTATAGATCAGGGTTTCGGTCAGCCCCAGCATTTT
CDR3: CASSIDQGFGQPQHF

D: .
size: .
V: TRBV20-1
J: TRBJ2-3
DNA: TGCAGTGCGTCAGGCACAGATACGCAGTATTTT
CDR3: CSASGTDTQYF

D: TRBD2
size: .
V: TRBV30
J: TRBJ2-7
DNA: TGTGCTAGCGGGAGTAGAGGGACCTCCGAGCAGTACTTC
CDR3: CASGSRGTSEQYF

D: TRBD1
size: .
V: TRBV9
J: TRBJ2-5
DNA: TGTGCCAGCAGCGTAGGACAGGGCCAAGAGACCCAGTACTTC
CDR3: CASSVGQGQETQYF

D: .
size: .
V: TRBV7-2
J: TRBJ2-5
DNA: TGTGCCACCCGGGAGTACCAAGAGACCCAGTACTTC
CDR3: CATREYQETQYF

D: TRBD2
size: once
V: TRBV4-1
J: TRBJ2-2
DNA: TGCGCCAGCAGACTAGCGGGAGGGAACACCGGGGAGCTGTTTTTT
CDR3: CASRLAGGNTGELFF

D: .
size: .
V: TRBV14
J: TRBJ1-1
DNA: TGTGCCAGCAGCCAAGAGTGGCAGGCGGGCGGAGCTTTCTTT
CDR3: CASSQEWQAGGAFF

D: .
size: .
V: TRBV7-9
J: TRBJ2-3
DNA: TGTGCCAGCAGCCAGGGTTGGTCGAGTGGTACGCAGTATTTT
CDR3: CASSQGWSSGTQYF

D: .
size: .
V: TRBV27
J: TRBJ2-3
DNA: TGTGCCAGCAGTTTTTTCGAGGGAGATACGCAGTATTTT
CDR3: CASSFFEGDTQYF

D: TRBD1
size: .
V: TRBV9
J: TRBJ1-3
DNA: TGTGCCAGCAGCGCCATGGGACAGGGGGTAGGAAACACCATATATTTT
CDR3: CASSAMGQGVGNTIYF

D: .
size: .
V: TRBV28
J: TRBJ1-1
DNA: TGTGCCAGCAGTTTAGCCCCGACAGTGAACACTGAAGCTTTCTTT
CDR3: CASSLAPTVNTEAFF

D: .
size: .
V: TRBV5-4
J: TRBJ2-1
DNA: TGTGCCAGCAGCCGGGCTGGGGGCAATGAGCAGTTCTTC
CDR3: CASSRAGGNEQFF

D: TRBD1
size: once
V: TRBV6-1
J: TRBJ2-3
DNA: TGTGCCAGCAGACCCGGACAGGGGCGGGTAGATACGCAGTATTTT
CDR3: CASRPGQGRVDTQYF

D: TRBD1
size: .
V: TRBV5-1
J: TRBJ1-1
DNA: TGCGCCAGCAGCTTGCCGGGACAGGGGGCCACTGAAGCTTTCTTT
CDR3: CASSLPGQGATEAFF

D: TRBD1
size: .
V: TRBV10-1
J: TRBJ2-5
DNA: TGCGCCAGCAGCGTGACAGGGGTGGAGACCCAGTACTTC
CDR3: CASSVTGVETQYF

D: .
size: .
V: TRBV4-1
J: TRBJ2-4
DNA: TGCGCCAGCAGCCAACCAGACAGGAAGACACTAAACATTCAGTACTTC
CDR3: CASSQPDRKTLNIQYF

D: TRBD2
size: .
V: TRBV5-1
J: TRBJ2-2
DNA: TGCGCCAGCAGTTTGAAAGACGGACTAGCCGCAACCGGGGAGCTGTTTTTT
CDR3: CASSLKDGLAATGELFF

D: .
size: .
V: TRBV6-5
J: TRBJ1-1
DNA: TGTGCCAGCAGTTACTCAGGCACCCGGAACACTGAAGCTTTCTTT
CDR3: CASSYSGTRNTEAFF

D: TRBD2
size: .
V: TRBV5-1
J: TRBJ2-7
DNA: TGCGCCAGCAGCTTGGCGAGCGGGAGGTCATACGAGCAGTACTTC
CDR3: CASSLASGRSYEQYF